This TCR beta chain was identified in a study of T cell responses to AZD1222 COVID-19 vaccine. Study-level information: Investigators merged groups given second doses at roughly 4 or roughly 12 weeks. Points from the study as a whole: An increase in Spike-specific TCR breadth and depth was observed after two AZD1222 doses. A mostly white British donor set with more females was recruited, and clonal diversity was possibly underestimated.

TCRdb keeps only in-frame clones here, not all; method: immunoSEQ multiplex PCR. The sample consists of some 200,000 clones, under 95% of them appearing once. A word on this clone: What it binds is not known.

This CDR3 is 16 amino acids long. The germline V gene has CDR1 SGHDT and CDR2 YYEEEE. The V gene end was trimmed by 0 bases and the J gene end by 1 base; junction bases not matched to a gene: 5. This sequence was found in an adult in good health. The specimen comprised peripheral blood, sampled on day 0 of AZD1222 vaccination. The chain employs TRBV5-6 and TRBJ1-1; 8 nucleotides align to TRBD1. The CDR3 region has the DNA TGTGCCAGCAGCTTGGGCGGCAGGGGGCGGAACACTGAAGCTTTCTTT. Its protein product is CASSLGGRGRNTEAFF.